In its sample, the clone carrying this T cell receptor beta chain was seen a few times. Its antigen remains unknown. These data belong to a study of metastatic and nonmetastatic thyroid tumors. Study overall: Across blood and tumor or nodule tissue, repertoires from malignant and benign thyroid patients were compared with one another. General study points: Compared with benign nodules, malignant thyroid tumors were reported to have significantly higher TCR beta diversity in both blood and tumor.

Looked up from germline, CDR1 is MNHNS and CDR2 is SASEGT. Trimming cost V 2 bases and J 6 bases, with 13 bases left between them. This CDR3 comprises 14 residues. The entire patient cohort was treatment-naive prior to thyroid surgery. Using MiXCR, TCRdb re-called clones from the PCR reads. The data show about 7,100 clones, about 26% seen once. The chain uses TRBV6-1 and TRBJ1-1; D gene uncertain. The receptor was derived from a male donor with papillary thyroid cancer or a benign thyroid nodule (not recorded which). Some clones in this sample may be carry-over from other donors' samples. Sequencing was performed on adjacent normal tissue. The CDR3 loop reads CASSEMDQAAEAFF. The CDR3 bases are TGTGCCAGCAGTGAAATGGACCAGGCTGCTGAAGCTTTCTTT.